Listed below are T cell receptor beta chains from one sample, sequenced in a study of shared clonotypes between healthy human individuals. Assay used: immunoSEQ multiplex PCR; TCRdb lists only in-frame clones, some missing. The sample lists about 1,500,000 clones, roughly 96% seen once, with approximately 1% in the top ten. The sequenced sample consisted of naive CD4+ T cells sorted from blood. All receptors derive from a man aged 30 to 45 in good health. CDR3s include the opening cysteine and the closing phenylalanine or tryptophan. The order of the fields is clone size, D gene, J gene, V gene, CDR3 protein, CDR3 DNA. The D gene is left open where the match is weak. Clone size is not always given. Where it is, it says once, few, many or a class for expanded clones.

>.|.|TRBJ1-1|TRBV28
CASSLSVPPGAFF
TGTGCCAGCAGTTTATCGGTCCCCCCAGGGGCTTTCTTT
>.|.|TRBJ2-2|TRBV9
CASRSGAIGELFF
TGTGCCAGCAGGTCAGGGGCAATCGGGGAGCTGTTTTTT
>.|.|TRBJ2-1|TRBV27
CASSARLGPSAVLSYNEQFF
TGTGCCAGCAGTGCTAGACTAGGGCCCTCCGCCGTGCTGTCCTACAATGAGCAGTTCTTC
>.|.|TRBJ1-3|TRBV6-5
CASSTTGSGNTIYF
TGTGCCAGCAGCACCACGGGTTCTGGAAACACCATATATTTT
>.|.|TRBJ1-1|TRBV10-3
CAISESGRGMNTEAFF
TGTGCCATCAGTGAGTCGGGGAGGGGGATGAACACTGAAGCTTTCTTT
>.|TRBD1|TRBJ2-7|TRBV11-2
CASSSDRGTTYEQYF
TGTGCCAGCAGCTCAGACAGGGGTACAACCTACGAGCAGTACTTC
>.|.|TRBJ2-1|TRBV7-3
CASSLTRDSGNSEQFF
TGTGCCAGCAGCTTAACCCGGGATAGCGGTAACTCCGAGCAGTTCTTC
>.|.|TRBJ1-5|TRBV18
CASSRGNQPQHF
TGTGCCAGCTCACGGGGGAATCAGCCCCAGCATTTT
>.|.|TRBJ1-5|TRBV6-1
CASTSEARVRQPQHF
TGTGCCAGCACCAGTGAAGCAAGGGTGAGGCAGCCCCAGCATTTT
>once|TRBD2|TRBJ2-7|TRBV5-1
CASSTGVFSGTSGGREQYF
TGCGCCAGCAGCACTGGTGTGTTTTCGGGGACTAGCGGGGGCCGGGAGCAGTACTTC
>.|.|TRBJ1-1|TRBV7-9
CASSLVGAMNTEAFF
TGTGCCAGCAGCTTAGTCGGGGCCATGAACACTGAAGCTTTCTTT
>.|.|TRBJ2-5|TRBV7-9
CASSLDLTYQETQYF
TGTGCCAGCAGCTTAGATCTCACGTACCAAGAGACCCAGTACTTC
>.|.|TRBJ2-6|TRBV15
CATSRDWDSGANVLTF
TGTGCCACCAGCAGAGATTGGGACTCTGGGGCCAACGTCCTGACTTTC
>once|TRBD2|TRBJ2-7|TRBV6-5
CASKGLGLGEQYF
TGTGCCAGCAAAGGACTAGGGTTGGGCGAGCAGTACTTC
>.|.|TRBJ1-1|TRBV28
CASSFYRRNTEAFF
TGTGCCAGCAGTTTCTACAGGCGCAACACTGAAGCTTTCTTT
>.|.|TRBJ2-1|TRBV18
CASSPGRSSYNEQFF
TGTGCCAGCTCGCCTGGACGGAGCTCCTACAATGAGCAGTTCTTC
>.|.|TRBJ2-7|TRBV28
CASSFPDKYEQYF
TGTGCCAGCAGTTTCCCGGATAAATACGAGCAGTACTTC
>.|.|TRBJ2-1|TRBV29-1
CSVGAYNEQFF
TGCAGCGTTGGGGCCTACAATGAGCAGTTCTTC
>.|TRBD2|TRBJ2-1|TRBV19
CASTLSGLDYNEQFF
TGTGCCAGTACTCTCTCGGGACTAGATTACAATGAGCAGTTCTTC
>.|.|TRBJ2-7|TRBV5-3
CARSLKLPYEQYF
TGTGCCAGAAGCTTGAAGTTACCCTACGAGCAGTACTTC
>.|.|TRBJ2-2|TRBV5-1
CASSLVVGTGELFF
TGCGCCAGCAGCTTGGTCGTGGGGACCGGGGAGCTGTTTTTT
>.|TRBD1|TRBJ1-2|TRBV30
CAWSVDRGHGYTF
TGTGCCTGGAGTGTAGACAGGGGGCATGGCTACACCTTC
>.|.|TRBJ1-2|TRBV28
CASSYGDRNGYTF
TGTGCCAGCAGCTACGGTGATCGGAATGGCTACACCTTC
>.|.|TRBJ1-4|TRBV6-5
CASSLRATNEKLFF
TGTGCCAGCAGTTTGCGGGCAACTAATGAAAAACTGTTTTTT
>.|.|TRBJ2-7|TRBV6-5
CASSSLYEQYF
TGTGCCAGCAGTTCCCTGTACGAGCAGTACTTC
>.|.|TRBJ2-7|TRBV10-2
CASSESGSQVSYEQYF
TGCGCCAGCAGTGAGTCGGGCAGCCAAGTCTCCTACGAGCAGTACTTC
>.|TRBD1|TRBJ2-1|TRBV7-6
CASSPLGDRVNNEQFF
TGTGCCAGCAGCCCCTTAGGGGACAGGGTTAACAATGAGCAGTTCTTC
>few|TRBD2|TRBJ2-2|TRBV2
CASSEGRLAGDTGELFF
TGTGCCAGCAGTGAAGGGCGGCTAGCGGGGGATACCGGGGAGCTGTTTTTT
>.|TRBD2|TRBJ2-1|TRBV5-1
CASSLAASGRAATSEQFF
TGCGCCAGCAGCTTGGCGGCTAGCGGGAGGGCCGCTACAAGTGAGCAGTTCTTC
>.|.|TRBJ2-7|TRBV7-8
CASSLGLKGPYEQYF
TGTGCCAGCAGCTTAGGTCTAAAGGGCCCCTACGAGCAGTACTTC
>.|.|TRBJ1-3|TRBV7-9
CASSSFGGGSGNTIYF
TGTGCCAGCAGCTCGTTTGGAGGTGGTTCTGGAAACACCATATATTTT
>.|TRBD1|TRBJ2-1|TRBV11-3
CASSLQDRGRSEQFF
TGTGCCAGCAGCTTACAAGACAGGGGGCGAAGTGAGCAGTTCTTC
>.|.|TRBJ2-2|TRBV11-2
CASSLAGKYTGELFF
TGTGCCAGCAGCTTAGCGGGAAAGTACACCGGGGAGCTGTTTTTT
>.|.|TRBJ2-7|TRBV18
CASSPTQEDEQYF
TGTGCCAGCTCCCCTACGCAAGAGGACGAGCAGTACTTC
>.|.|TRBJ1-2|TRBV30
CAFVASPYGYTF
TGTGCCTTCGTTGCCTCTCCTTATGGCTACACCTTC
>.|TRBD1|TRBJ2-7|TRBV18
CASSPRWGQGVSQEYF
TGTGCCAGCTCACCCAGGTGGGGACAGGGGGTGTCACAAGAGTACTTC
>.|TRBD1|TRBJ1-1|TRBV18
CASSPLDFLRGRTEAFF
TGTGCCAGCTCACCCTTGGATTTTCTTAGGGGGCGAACTGAAGCTTTCTTT
>.|TRBD2|TRBJ2-7|TRBV11-2
CASSPTSGSPYEQYF
TGTGCCAGCAGCCCGACTAGCGGATCTCCCTACGAGCAGTACTTC
>once|.|TRBJ1-2|TRBV7-2
CASSPDLTAAYTF
TGTGCCAGCAGCCCCGACCTGACAGCCGCCTACACCTTC
>.|.|TRBJ1-3|TRBV7-2
CASSLAGQGSGNTIYF
TGTGCCAGCAGCTTAGCCGGGCAGGGGTCCGGAAACACCATATATTTT
>.|.|TRBJ1-2|TRBV5-8
CASSQPRTDNYGYTF
TGTGCCAGCAGTCAGCCTCGGACGGATAACTATGGCTACACCTTC
>.|TRBD1|TRBJ2-7|TRBV30
CAWSVGTGPPSYEQYF
TGTGCCTGGAGTGTGGGGACAGGGCCCCCTTCTTACGAGCAGTACTTC
>.|.|TRBJ2-3|TRBV5-1
CASRRTDRSDTQYF
TGCGCCAGCAGGCGCACGGATCGCTCAGATACGCAGTATTTT
>.|.|TRBJ2-5|TRBV5-1
CASSLGLVGETQYF
TGCGCCAGCAGCTTGGGCTTAGTAGGAGAGACCCAGTACTTC
>.|TRBD2|TRBJ2-5|TRBV6-1
CASERGGPETQYF
TGTGCCAGCGAGAGGGGAGGGCCGGAGACCCAGTACTTC
>.|TRBD2|TRBJ2-2|TRBV9
CASTGGTNTGELFF
TGTGCCAGCACGGGAGGGACGAACACCGGGGAGCTGTTTTTT